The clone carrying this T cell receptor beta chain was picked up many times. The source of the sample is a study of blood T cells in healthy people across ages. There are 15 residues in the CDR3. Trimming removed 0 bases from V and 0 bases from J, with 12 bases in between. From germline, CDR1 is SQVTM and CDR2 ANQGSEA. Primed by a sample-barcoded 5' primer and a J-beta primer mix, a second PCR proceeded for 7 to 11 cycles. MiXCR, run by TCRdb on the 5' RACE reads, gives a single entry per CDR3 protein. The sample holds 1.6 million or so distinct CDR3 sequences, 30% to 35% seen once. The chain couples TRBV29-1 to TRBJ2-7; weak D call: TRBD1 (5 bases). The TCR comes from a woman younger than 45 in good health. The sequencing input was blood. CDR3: CSVEDGALSSYEQYF. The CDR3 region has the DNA TGCAGCGTTGAAGATGGGGCCCTAAGCTCCTACGAGCAGTACTTC.